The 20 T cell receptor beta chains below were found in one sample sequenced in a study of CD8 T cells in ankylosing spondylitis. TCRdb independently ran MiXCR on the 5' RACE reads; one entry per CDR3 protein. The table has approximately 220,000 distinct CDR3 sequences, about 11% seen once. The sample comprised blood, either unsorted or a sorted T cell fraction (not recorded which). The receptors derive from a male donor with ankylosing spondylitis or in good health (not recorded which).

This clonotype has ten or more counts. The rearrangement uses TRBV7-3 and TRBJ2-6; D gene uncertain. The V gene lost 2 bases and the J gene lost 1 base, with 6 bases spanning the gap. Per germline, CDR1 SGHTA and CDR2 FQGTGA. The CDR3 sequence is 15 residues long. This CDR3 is CASSLGASGANVLTF. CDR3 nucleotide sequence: TGTGCCAGCAGCTTAGGAGCATCTGGGGCCAACGTCCTGACTTTC. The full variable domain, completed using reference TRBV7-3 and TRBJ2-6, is GAGVSQTPSNKVTEKGKYVELRCDPISGHTALYWYRQSLGQGPEFLIYFQGTGAADDSGLPNDRFFAVRPEGSVSTLKIQRTERGDSAVYLCASSLGASGANVLTFGAGSRLTVL.

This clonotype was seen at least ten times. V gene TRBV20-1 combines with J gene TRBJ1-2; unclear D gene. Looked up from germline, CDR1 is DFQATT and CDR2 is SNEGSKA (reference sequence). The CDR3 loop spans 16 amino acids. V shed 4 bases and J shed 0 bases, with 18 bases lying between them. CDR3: CSATKSAGLTNYGYTF. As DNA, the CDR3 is TGCAGTGCTACAAAGAGCGCAGGATTAACTAACTATGGCTACACCTTC.

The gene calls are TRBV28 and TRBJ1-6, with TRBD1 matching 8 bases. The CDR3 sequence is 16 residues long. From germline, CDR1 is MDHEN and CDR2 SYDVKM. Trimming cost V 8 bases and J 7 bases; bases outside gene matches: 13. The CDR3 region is CASSIPSGTGNSPLHF. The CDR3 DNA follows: TGTGCCAGCTCAATACCCTCCGGGACAGGAAATTCACCCCTCCACTTT.

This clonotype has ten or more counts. In DNA, the CDR3 is TGTGCCAGCAGCATAGAAAGAGGCGAGACCCAGTACTTC. This codes for CASSIERGETQYF. The chain is built from TRBV7-2 and TRBJ2-5; unclear D gene. This CDR3 region has 13 residues. V was shortened by 5 bases and J by 5 bases, with 12 bases between the two germline ends. Germline lookup yields CDR1 SGHTA and CDR2 FQGNSA. The full variable domain, rest sourced from reference TRBV7-2 and TRBJ2-5, is GAGVSQSPSNKVTEKGKDVELRCDPISGHTALYWYRQSLGQGLEFLIYFQGNSAPDKSGLPSDRFSAERTGGSVSTLTIQRTQQEDSAVYLCASSIERGETQYFGPGTRLLVL.

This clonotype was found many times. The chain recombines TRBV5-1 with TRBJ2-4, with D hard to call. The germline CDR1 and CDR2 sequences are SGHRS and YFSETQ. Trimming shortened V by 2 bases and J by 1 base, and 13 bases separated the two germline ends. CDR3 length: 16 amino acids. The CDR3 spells CASSFLSNDAKNIQYF. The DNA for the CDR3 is TGCGCCAGCAGCTTTCTGTCAAACGACGCCAAAAACATTCAGTACTTC.

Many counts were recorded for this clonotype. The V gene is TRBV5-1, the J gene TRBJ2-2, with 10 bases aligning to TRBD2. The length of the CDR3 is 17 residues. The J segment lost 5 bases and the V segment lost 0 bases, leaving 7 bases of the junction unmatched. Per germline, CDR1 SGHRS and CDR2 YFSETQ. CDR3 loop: CASSLEPSGGPTGELFF. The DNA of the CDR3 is TGCGCCAGCAGCTTGGAACCTAGCGGGGGCCCTACCGGGGAGCTGTTTTTT.

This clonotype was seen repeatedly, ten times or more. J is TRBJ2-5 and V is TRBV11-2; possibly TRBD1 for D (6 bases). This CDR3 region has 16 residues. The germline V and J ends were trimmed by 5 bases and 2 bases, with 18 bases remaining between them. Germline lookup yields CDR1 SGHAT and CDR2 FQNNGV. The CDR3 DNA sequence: TGTGCCAGCAGCCTAGGGGCAGGGGCGATACAAGAGACCCAGTACTTC. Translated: CASSLGAGAIQETQYF.

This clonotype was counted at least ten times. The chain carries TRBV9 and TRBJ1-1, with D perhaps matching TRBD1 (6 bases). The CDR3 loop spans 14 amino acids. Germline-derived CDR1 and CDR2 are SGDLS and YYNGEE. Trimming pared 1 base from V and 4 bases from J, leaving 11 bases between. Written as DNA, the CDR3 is TGTGCCAGCAGCGTATCAGGGGAGACCACTGAAGCTTTCTTT. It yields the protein CASSVSGETTEAFF.

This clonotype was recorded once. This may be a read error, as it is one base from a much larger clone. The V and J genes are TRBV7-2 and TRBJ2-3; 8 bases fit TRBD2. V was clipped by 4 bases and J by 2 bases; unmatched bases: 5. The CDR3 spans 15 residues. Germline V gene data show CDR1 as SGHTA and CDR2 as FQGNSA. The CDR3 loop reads CASSSTSVTTDTQYF. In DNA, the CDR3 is TGTGCCAGCAGCTCGACTAGCGTTACCACAGATACGCAGTATTTT.

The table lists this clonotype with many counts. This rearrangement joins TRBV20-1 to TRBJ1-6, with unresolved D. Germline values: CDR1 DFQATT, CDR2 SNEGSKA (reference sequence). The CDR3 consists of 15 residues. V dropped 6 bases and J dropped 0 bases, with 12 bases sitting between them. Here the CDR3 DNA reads TGCAGTGCGGAAGGACGGAGCTCCTATAATTCACCCCTCCACTTT. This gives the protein CSAEGRSSYNSPLHF.

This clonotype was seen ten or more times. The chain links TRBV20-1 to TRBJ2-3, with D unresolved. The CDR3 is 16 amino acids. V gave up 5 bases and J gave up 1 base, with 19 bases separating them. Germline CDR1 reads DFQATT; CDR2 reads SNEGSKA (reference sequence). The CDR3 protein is CSAYHILSVGTDTQYF. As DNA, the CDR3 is TGCAGTGCTTACCATATACTAAGTGTCGGCACAGATACGCAGTATTTT.

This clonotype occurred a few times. This chain's CDR3 is CASSFRTALEIFNSPLHF. In DNA, the CDR3 is TGTGCCAGCAGCTTTCGGACAGCACTCGAAATCTTCAATTCACCCCTCCACTTT. The chain has TRBV7-8 and TRBJ1-6; the D gene is possibly TRBD1 (6 bases). The CDR3 extends over 18 amino acids. With 3 bases removed from V and 7 bases from J, the gap between germline ends came to 22 bases. Germline CDR1 SGHVS, CDR2 FQNEAQ. The whole variable domain, remainder taken from reference TRBV7-8 and TRBJ1-6, is GAGVSQSPRYKVAKRGQDVALRCDPISGHVSLFWYQQALGQGPEFLTYFQNEAQLDKSGLPSDRFFAERPEGSVSTLKIQRTQQEDSAVYLCASSFRTALEIFNSPLHFGNGTRLTVT.

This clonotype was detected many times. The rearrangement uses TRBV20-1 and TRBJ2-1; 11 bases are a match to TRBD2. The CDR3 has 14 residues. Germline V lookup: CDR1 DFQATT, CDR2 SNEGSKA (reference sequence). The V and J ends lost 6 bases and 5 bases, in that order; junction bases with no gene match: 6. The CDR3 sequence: CSAFLAGGHNEQFF. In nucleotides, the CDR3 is TGCAGTGCCTTCCTAGCGGGGGGTCACAATGAGCAGTTCTTC.

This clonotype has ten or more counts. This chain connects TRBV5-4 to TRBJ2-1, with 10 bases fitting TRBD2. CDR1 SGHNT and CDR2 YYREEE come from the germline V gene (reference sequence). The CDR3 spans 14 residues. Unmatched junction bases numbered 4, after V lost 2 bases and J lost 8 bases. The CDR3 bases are TGTGCCAGCAGCTTAGGTAGCGGGGGGTATGAGCAGTTCTTC. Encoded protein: CASSLGSGGYEQFF.

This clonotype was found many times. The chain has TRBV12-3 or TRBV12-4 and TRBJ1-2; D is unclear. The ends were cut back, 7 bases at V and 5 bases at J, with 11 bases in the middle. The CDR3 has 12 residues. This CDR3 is CASTLAGYGYTF. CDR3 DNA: TGTGCCAGCACCCTCGCGGGGTATGGCTACACCTTC.

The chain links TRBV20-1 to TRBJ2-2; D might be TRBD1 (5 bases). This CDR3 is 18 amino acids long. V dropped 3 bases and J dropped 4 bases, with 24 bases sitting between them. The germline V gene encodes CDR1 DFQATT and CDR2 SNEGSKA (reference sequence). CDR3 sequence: CSARPLRAGALSTGELFF. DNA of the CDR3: TGCAGTGCTAGGCCTCTCAGGGCCGGTGCCCTTTCCACCGGGGAGCTGTTTTTT.

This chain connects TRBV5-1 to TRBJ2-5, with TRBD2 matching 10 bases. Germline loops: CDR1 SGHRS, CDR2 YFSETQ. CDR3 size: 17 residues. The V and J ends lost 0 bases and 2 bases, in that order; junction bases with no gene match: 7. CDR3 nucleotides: TGCGCCAGCAGCTTGGGTCCAGCGGGGGGGACTCAAGAGACCCAGTACTTC. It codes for CASSLGPAGGTQETQYF.

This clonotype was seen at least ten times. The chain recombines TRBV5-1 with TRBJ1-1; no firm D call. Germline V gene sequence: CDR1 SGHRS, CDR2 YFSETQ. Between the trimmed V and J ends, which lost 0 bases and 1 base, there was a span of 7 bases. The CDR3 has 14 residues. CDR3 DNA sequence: TGCGCCAGCAGCTTGGGGGATCGGAACACTGAAGCTTTCTTT. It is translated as CASSLGDRNTEAFF. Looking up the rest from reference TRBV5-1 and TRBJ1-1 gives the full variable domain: KAGVTQTPRYLIKTRGQQVTLSCSPISGHRSVSWYQQTPGQGLQFLFEYFSETQRNKGNFPGRFSGRQFSNSRSEMNVSTLELGDSALYLCASSLGDRNTEAFFGQGTRLTVV.

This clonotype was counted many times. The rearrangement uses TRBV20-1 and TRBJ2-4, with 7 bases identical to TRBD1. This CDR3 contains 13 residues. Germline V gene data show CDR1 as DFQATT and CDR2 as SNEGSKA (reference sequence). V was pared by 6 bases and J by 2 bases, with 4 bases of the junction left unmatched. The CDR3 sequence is CSAQDRTKNIQYF. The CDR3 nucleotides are TGCAGTGCCCAGGACAGGACCAAAAACATTCAGTACTTC.

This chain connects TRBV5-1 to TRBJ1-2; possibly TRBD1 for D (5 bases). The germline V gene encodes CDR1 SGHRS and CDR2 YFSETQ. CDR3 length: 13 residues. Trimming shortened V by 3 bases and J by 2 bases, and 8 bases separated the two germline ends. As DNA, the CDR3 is TGCGCCAGCAGCTGGGACCCAAACTATGGCTACACCTTC. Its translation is CASSWDPNYGYTF.